A single sample is the source of the 22 T cell receptor beta chains below, sequenced in a study of blood T cell repertoires in COVID-19. The assay was immunoSEQ multiplex PCR, and TCRdb's table has in-frame clones only and misses some. The sample comprises 150,000 to 200,000 clones, about four fifths of which are singletons, and 8% to 9.5% rests with the top ten. The sample taken for sequencing was peripheral blood. These receptors were collected from a woman between 65 and 79 years old with acute or convalescent COVID-19.

This clone showed up many times. The chain uses TRBV30 and TRBJ2-7; TRBD1 matches 7 bases. Germline V gives CDR1 GTSNPN, CDR2 SVGIG (reference sequence). The trim removed 3 bases at V and 5 bases at J, leaving 13 bases unmatched. The CDR3 loop spans 15 amino acids. CDR3 in amino acids: CAWSYLHRGADEQYF. The CDR3 DNA reads TGTGCCTGGAGCTACTTGCACAGGGGCGCGGACGAGCAGTACTTC.

V and J are TRBV20-1 and TRBJ2-1, with 8 bases matching TRBD2. The J segment lost 7 bases and the V segment lost 3 bases, leaving 11 bases of the junction unmatched. Germline CDR1 reads DFQATT; CDR2 reads SNEGSKA (reference sequence). The length of the CDR3 is 15 residues. The CDR3 DNA reads as TGCAGTGCTAGTCGGAGCGGGAGAACGGGTAATGAGCAGTTCTTC. Its protein is CSASRSGRTGNEQFF.

The sample holds a few counts of this clone. The chain links TRBV30 to TRBJ1-1, with 7 bases identical to TRBD1. The V gene end was trimmed by 2 bases and the J gene end by 4 bases; junction bases not matched to a gene: 7. The germline V gene has CDR1 GTSNPN and CDR2 SVGIG (reference sequence). The CDR3 runs 14 residues. The DNA of the CDR3 is TGTGCCTGGAGTAAGGAGACAGGGATCACTGAAGCTTTCTTT. Translating it yields CAWSKETGITEAFF.

This rearrangement joins TRBV6-5 to TRBJ1-1; 9 bases match TRBD1. V lost 10 bases and J lost 3; bases outside the gene matches: 6. CDR3 length: 13 residues. Per the germline V gene, CDR1 is MNHEY and CDR2 is SVGAGI. The CDR3 reads CANRRTGDTEAFF. In nucleotides, the CDR3 is TGTGCCAACCGTCGGACAGGGGACACTGAAGCTTTCTTT.

V and J are TRBV7-2 and TRBJ1-1, with D unresolved. Germline assignment: CDR1 SGHTA and CDR2 FQGNSA. The CDR3 has 17 residues. Trimming took 1 base from V and 0 from J, leaving 15 bases between them. Here the CDR3 DNA reads TGTGCCAGCAGCTTAGATTTGAGGACTGTAATGAACACTGAAGCTTTCTTT. Amino acids: CASSLDLRTVMNTEAFF.

The rearrangement uses TRBV9 and TRBJ2-1; no clear D gene. The CDR3 contains 14 residues. Germline V gives CDR1 SGDLS, CDR2 YYNGEE. V lost 4 bases and J lost 4, with 12 bases in between. The CDR3, as DNA: TGTGCCAGCAGCCCCGGGTCGTCTTACAATGAGCAGTTCTTC. Residues: CASSPGSSYNEQFF.

The chain employs TRBV28 and TRBJ1-2; a possible D gene is TRBD1 (5 bases). V was cut by 7 bases and J by 3 bases, with 15 bases left in between. CDR1 is MDHEN and CDR2 is SYDVKM in the germline V gene. This CDR3 contains 14 residues. The CDR3 region is CASTSLGLDYGYTF. CDR3 in DNA: TGTGCCAGCACCTCTTTGGGGCTTGACTATGGCTACACCTTC.

The chain employs TRBV18 and TRBJ2-2; 8 nucleotides align to TRBD1. Trimming took 3 bases from V and 5 from J; bases not matched to a gene: 5. CDR1 is KGHSH and CDR2 is LQKENI in the germline V gene. This CDR3 has 15 amino acids. The CDR3 DNA reads TGTGCCAGCTCACCCTTGGACAGGGTTACCGGGGAGCTGTTTTTT. Encoded protein: CASSPLDRVTGELFF.

The chain joins TRBV29-1 to TRBJ2-5; the match to TRBD2 covers 8 bases. This CDR3 comprises 13 residues. Per the germline V gene, CDR1 is SQVTM and CDR2 is ANQGSEA. The V gene end was trimmed by 1 base and the J gene end by 5 bases; junction bases not matched to a gene: 3. As DNA, the CDR3 is TGCAGCGTTGAAGTGTCGGGGGGGGAGACCCAGTACTTC. Protein: CSVEVSGGETQYF.

This chain connects TRBV12-5 to TRBJ1-2; 9 bases are a match to TRBD1. The CDR3 length is 16 residues. Germline assignment: CDR1 LGHNT and CDR2 FRNRAP. Trimming removed 4 bases from V and 8 bases from J; junction bases left unmatched: 14. The CDR3 loop reads CASGSGTGMEIRGYTF. CDR3 nucleotide sequence: TGTGCTAGTGGTTCGGGGACAGGGATGGAAATTCGAGGCTACACCTTC.

This chain uses TRBV4-1 with TRBJ1-3; D remains ambiguous. Trimming left V 1 base short and J 7 bases short, with 14 bases between. Germline assignment: CDR1 MGHRA and CDR2 YSYEKL. There are 15 residues in the CDR3. CDR3 sequence: CASSQVTYTWNTIYF. The DNA of the CDR3 is TGCGCCAGCAGCCAAGTGACATATACGTGGAACACCATATATTTT.

The V and J genes are TRBV6-2 or TRBV6-3 and TRBJ1-2, with TRBD1 as a possible D gene (6 bases). V was trimmed by 5 bases and J by 7 bases, leaving 8 bases between them. There are 11 residues in the CDR3. Germline V lookup: CDR1 MNHEY, CDR2 SVGEGT. CDR3 DNA: TGTGCCAGCAGTATGACAGGTGGCTACACCTTC. Its protein is CASSMTGGYTF.

Written as DNA, the CDR3 is TGCGCCAGCAGCCCGCCTCGACAGGGCACCTACGAGCAGTACTTC. It translates to CASSPPRQGTYEQYF. The genes are TRBV5-1 and TRBJ2-7, with TRBD1 matching 7 bases. CDR1 and CDR2 (germline): SGHRS, YFSETQ. V shed 4 bases and J 2 bases; nucleotides not matched to a gene: 9. CDR3 length: 15 residues.

The chain carries TRBV6-4 and TRBJ2-7; D may be TRBD2 (5 bases). The CDR3 has 13 amino acids. Germline V gene data show CDR1 as MRHNA and CDR2 as SNTAGT. Trimming cost V 9 bases and J 5 bases, with 17 bases left between them. The CDR3 DNA is TGTGCCAGACTAGATTCCCATACGGACGAGCAGTACTTC. Translation: CARLDSHTDEQYF.

The chain employs TRBV28 and TRBJ1-3; no reliable D call. V was clipped by 4 bases and J by 8 bases, with 21 bases between them. Germline V gene lookup returns CDR1 MDHEN and CDR2 SYDVKM. The CDR3 totals 16 residues. The chain's CDR3 is CASSSTYIFGQDTIYF. The CDR3 DNA is TGTGCCAGCAGTTCAACGTACATTTTTGGGCAAGACACCATATATTTT.

V is TRBV6-5 and J is TRBJ1-6, with 9 positions matching TRBD1. The CDR3 length is 15 residues. Germline V gene data show CDR1 as MNHEY and CDR2 as SVGAGI. Trimming at V came to 4 bases and at J to 7 bases, leaving 5 bases not matched to a gene. CDR3 in DNA: TGTGCCAGCAGTTGGACAGGGGCGAAGAATTCACCCCTCCACTTT. It yields the protein CASSWTGAKNSPLHF.

The genes are TRBV4-1 and TRBJ2-4; a possible D gene is TRBD1 (6 bases). The V gene's germline CDR1 is MGHRA and CDR2 YSYEKL. V gave up 1 base and J gave up 0 bases, with 16 bases separating them. CDR3 length: 18 residues. In DNA, the CDR3 is TGCGCCAGCAGCCAAGGCCAAATGACAGGAGTAGCCAAAAACATTCAGTACTTC. Protein sequence: CASSQGQMTGVAKNIQYF.

This clone was counted a single time. The sample carries other DNA sequences with the same CDR3. This chain connects TRBV6-5 to TRBJ2-6; D gene ambiguous. Germline CDR1 and CDR2: MNHEY and SVGAGI. There are 15 residues in the CDR3. The V end lost 4 bases, the J end lost 0 bases, and 7 bases lay between the germline ends. CDR3 protein: CASSSSVSGANVLTF. CDR3 DNA sequence: TGTGCCAGCAGTTCCAGCGTCTCTGGGGCCAACGTCCTGACTTTC.

The CDR3 DNA reads as TGTGCCAGTAGTACCCCCTGGGAGCGAGGCACAGATACGCAGTATTTT. Protein: CASSTPWERGTDTQYF. This sequence joins TRBV19 and TRBJ2-3; possibly TRBD2 for D (5 bases). CDR1 LNHDA and CDR2 SQIVND come from the germline V gene (reference sequence). The CDR3 totals 16 residues. Trimming removed 4 bases from V and 1 base from J, with 15 bases in between.

The rearrangement joins TRBV11-2 to TRBJ1-2; possibly TRBD1 for D (6 bases). V was cut by 5 bases and J by 7 bases, with 20 bases left in between. CDR1 is SGHAT, CDR2 FQNNGV, per germline. The CDR3 contains 15 residues. The CDR3 DNA sequence: TGTGCCAGCAGCCGACAGGCGGACCCTCCTCTTGGCTACACCTTC. Translation gives CASSRQADPPLGYTF.

This clone was counted between two and nine times. The rearrangement links TRBV2 to TRBJ2-3, with TRBD2 as a possible D gene (5 bases). Trimming cost V 5 bases and J 6 bases, with 24 bases left between them. From germline, CDR1 is SNHLY and CDR2 FYNNEI. CDR3 length: 17 residues. CDR3 coding DNA: TGTGCCAGCAGTACTGCCCCGTATTTGCCGTCGGGGGATACGCAGTATTTT. Residues: CASSTAPYLPSGDTQYF.

J is TRBJ2-2 and V is TRBV7-3; no definite D call. This CDR3 is 16 amino acids long. Trimming pared 0 bases from V and 0 bases from J, leaving 8 bases between. Germline CDR1 and CDR2: SGHTA and FQGTGA. As DNA, the CDR3 is TGTGCCAGCAGCTTAACGTTCCAAACGAACACCGGGGAGCTGTTTTTT. The encoded protein is CASSLTFQTNTGELFF.